What follows are 8 T cell receptor beta chains derived from one specimen sequenced in a study of blood T cell repertoires in COVID-19. The repertoire was sequenced with immunoSEQ multiplex PCR; TCRdb's copy has only in-frame clones and lacks some. This table holds fewer than 250,000 clones, 85% to 90% found once. Sequencing input: PBMCs or T cells enriched from blood (not recorded which). The receptors here all came from a woman aged 45-65 years with acute COVID-19.

This clone turned up a few times. The gene calls are TRBV28 and TRBJ1-1, with 7 bases matching TRBD1. The V segment lost 7 bases and the J segment 7 bases; nucleotides outside the gene matches: 15. Germline V gene sequence: CDR1 MDHEN, CDR2 SYDVKM. This CDR3 has 15 amino acids. The CDR3 DNA is TGTGCCAGCACCCAATCCCGGACAGGATCAATTGAAGCTTTCTTT. Translated: CASTQSRTGSIEAFF. The full variable domain, in which reference TRBV28 and TRBJ1-1 provide the parts outside the CDR3, is DVKVTQSSRYLVKRTGEKVFLECVQDMDHENMFWYRQDPGLGLRLIYFSYDVKMKEKGDIPEGYSVSREKKERFSLILESASTNQTSMYLCASTQSRTGSIEAFFGQGTRLTVV.

This chain joins TRBV5-3 and TRBJ2-1, with TRBD2 as a possible D gene (6 bases). TRBV5-3 carries the ORF label, with uncertain function. Trimming left V 4 bases short and J 2 bases short, with 10 bases between. This CDR3 contains 14 residues. The CDR3 sequence: CARSGRDPYNEQFF. The CDR3, as DNA: TGTGCCAGAAGCGGGCGGGATCCCTACAATGAGCAGTTCTTC.

The V and J genes are TRBV6-5 and TRBJ2-4, with a weak D call TRBD1 (6 bases). V lost 7 bases, J lost 1 base, and 14 bases lay in between. This CDR3 has 15 amino acids. The germline V gene encodes CDR1 MNHEY and CDR2 SVGAGI. In DNA form, the CDR3 reads TGTGCCAGCAATCAGGGGAGATTGGCCAAAAACATTCAGTACTTC. This encodes CASNQGRLAKNIQYF.

This clone has just one count. This chain uses TRBV6-5 with TRBJ2-7; D perhaps matches TRBD1 (5 bases). CDR3 length: 14 amino acids. The ends were cut back, 5 bases at V and 0 bases at J, with 11 bases in the middle. Germline V gene data show CDR1 as MNHEY and CDR2 as SVGAGI. In DNA form, the CDR3 reads TGTGCCAGCAGTCCGTACAGGAGCTCCTACGAGCAGTACTTC. This codes for CASSPYRSSYEQYF.

The V and J genes are TRBV7-2 and TRBJ2-7; no clear D gene. Trimming stripped 0 bases from V and 5 bases from J, with 8 bases between. Germline V gene sequence: CDR1 SGHTA, CDR2 FQGNSA. The length of the CDR3 is 13 residues. The CDR3 is CASSLASVDEQYF. For the CDR3, the DNA is TGTGCCAGCAGCTTAGCTTCGGTGGACGAGCAGTACTTC.

This clone was detected only once. V is TRBV28 and J is TRBJ1-2; maybe TRBD1 (5 bases). V lost 1 base and J lost 8, with 11 bases in between. The V gene's germline CDR1 is MDHEN and CDR2 SYDVKM. The CDR3 sequence is 13 residues long. The CDR3 reads CASSLLVGLGYTF. The DNA of the CDR3 is TGTGCCAGCAGTTTATTGGTGGGGCTCGGCTACACCTTC.

The chain carries TRBV3-1 (or the pseudogene TRBV3-2) and TRBJ2-1; 11 bases are shared with TRBD2. The CDR3 is 15 amino acids. Trimming cost V 4 bases and J 6 bases; bases outside gene matches: 5. Germline CDR1 and CDR2: LGHDT and YNNKEL (reference sequence). Here the CDR3 DNA reads TGTGCCAGCAGCCCCAGACTAGCGGGGTCCAATGAGCAGTTCTTC. It translates to CASSPRLAGSNEQFF.

The chain recombines TRBV28 with TRBJ1-2; 7 bases agree with TRBD1. CDR1 is MDHEN and CDR2 is SYDVKM in the germline V gene. With V trimmed by 6 bases and J by 2 bases, 6 bases remained unmatched. The CDR3 is made up of 14 amino acids. CDR3 bases: TGTGCCAGCAGCCTACAGGGGCTCAACTATGGCTACACCTTC. It encodes CASSLQGLNYGYTF.